Shown below are 7 T cell receptor beta chains from a single sample sequenced in a study of graft-versus-host responses after intestinal transplantation (dated by TCRdb to the early 2020s). Explained via the paper, the time point label denotes: cells obtained before transplantation from donor or recipient. Their recognized antigens are unknown. The library was produced with the immunoSEQ multiplex PCR assay. The clones in this table, taken by TCRdb from immuneACCESS, are in-frame only. Not every clone is retained; where verified, under half of the shortfall comes from an unresolved V gene, and the cause of the rest is unknown. The sample table contains about 96,000 clones; only one count was recorded for roughly nine tenths of them. Clones ranked in the top ten supply more than 0.15% of the sample. The sample was unstimulated CD4+ T cells sorted from spleen or lymph node cells, taken before intestinal transplant. Receptors were obtained from a human donor who received an intestinal transplant.

This clone has just a few counts. The chain recombines TRBV6-6 with TRBJ1-1; tentative D call: TRBD1 (5 bases). Germline V gene lookup returns CDR1 MNHNY and CDR2 SVGAGI (reference sequence). With 7 bases removed from V and 0 bases from J, the gap between germline ends came to 15 bases. CDR3 size: 15 residues. CDR3 DNA sequence: TGTGCCAGCACCGACGCTGGGGCCCTGAACACTGAAGCTTTCTTT. Translation gives CASTDAGALNTEAFF.

The rearrangement links TRBV4-2 to TRBJ2-5; perhaps TRBD2 as D (6 bases). The CDR3 is made up of 15 amino acids. V was trimmed by 0 bases and J by 10 bases, leaving 18 bases between them. Looked up from germline, CDR1 is LGHNA and CDR2 is YNFKEQ. The chain's CDR3 is CASSQDGGPRRIQYF. In DNA, the CDR3 is TGTGCCAGCAGCCAAGACGGGGGACCCCGAAGGATCCAGTACTTC.

The rearrangement links TRBV6-5 to TRBJ2-1; tentatively, D is TRBD2 (6 bases). Germline V gene data show CDR1 as MNHEY and CDR2 as SVGAGI. V dropped 7 bases and J dropped 0 bases, with 13 bases sitting between them. The CDR3 spans 15 residues. The CDR3 DNA reads TGTGCCAGCACCAACGCCGGGGGCTCCTACAATGAGCAGTTCTTC. Translation gives CASTNAGGSYNEQFF.

V usage is TRBV7-9 and J usage is TRBJ1-2; TRBD1 matches 11 bases. The trim removed 0 bases at V and 0 bases at J, leaving 9 bases unmatched. The germline gives CDR1 SEHNR, CDR2 FQNEAQ (reference sequence). The CDR3 contains 19 residues. The CDR3 protein is CASSLARGTGGRANYGYTF. CDR3 nucleotide sequence: TGTGCCAGCAGCTTAGCGCGTGGGACAGGGGGTCGAGCTAACTATGGCTACACCTTC.

V and J are TRBV20-1 and TRBJ1-2, with TRBD1 as a possible D gene (5 bases). With 7 bases removed from V and 8 bases from J, the gap between germline ends came to 14 bases. The CDR3 totals 11 residues. Looked up from germline, CDR1 is DFQATT and CDR2 is SNEGSKA (reference sequence). The CDR3 DNA is TGCAGTGAAGCAAGGGGTGGAGGCTACACCTTC. This codes for CSEARGGGYTF.

V and J are TRBV11-2 and TRBJ2-3, with 7 bases lining up with TRBD2. This CDR3 is built from 16 residues. From germline, CDR1 is SGHAT and CDR2 FQNNGV. V lost 0 bases and J lost 6; bases outside the gene matches: 9. The CDR3 nucleotides are TGTGCCAGCAGCTTAGACGGTCCGGCGGGAGCGGATACGCAGTATTTT. This gives the protein CASSLDGPAGADTQYF.

A few counts support this clone. Here the CDR3 DNA reads TGTGCCAGTAGTAAAGCAGGGGGCCGGGAAAAACTGTTTTTT. Translation gives CASSKAGGREKLFF. V gene TRBV19 combines with J gene TRBJ1-4, with TRBD1 matching over 8 bases. Germline lookup yields CDR1 LNHDA and CDR2 SQIVND (reference sequence). The ends lost 4 bases at V and 8 bases at J; junction bases unmatched: 6. The CDR3 extends over 14 amino acids.